Listed here are 5 T cell receptor beta chains from one sample, sequenced in a study of blood T cell repertoires in COVID-19. Assay used: immunoSEQ multiplex PCR; TCRdb lists only in-frame clones, some missing. Among tens of thousands of clones, about 89% were seen once, and the ten largest hold 0.3% to 0.5%. The sequencing sample was made of peripheral blood. The origin of the receptors is a human donor in a cohort sampled during active COVID-19.

This clone was detected a few times. CDR3 DNA: TGCAGCGCGGGAAGCACAGCAACTAATGAAAAACTGTTTTTT. This translates into CSAGSTATNEKLFF. The genes are TRBV29-1 and TRBJ1-4; D remains ambiguous. This CDR3 spans 14 amino acids. The germline CDR1 and CDR2 sequences are SQVTM and ANQGSEA. Trimming pared 7 bases from V and 0 bases from J, leaving 12 bases between.

This rearrangement joins TRBV2 to TRBJ1-3, with D unclear. Germline V lookup: CDR1 SNHLY, CDR2 FYNNEI. V shed 10 bases and J shed 0 bases, with 7 bases lying between them. This CDR3 has 12 residues. CDR3 coding DNA: TGTGCCACCGCTAACTCTGGAAACACCATATATTTT. Translated: CATANSGNTIYF.

To note about this clone: This specimen includes other DNA sequences encoding the same CDR3. The CDR3 reads CASSSQGATNEKLFF. CDR3 coding DNA: TGTGCCAGCAGCTCCCAGGGGGCAACTAATGAAAAACTGTTTTTT. The V call is TRBV7-2, the J call TRBJ1-4; TRBD1 aligns across 7 bases. The V gene end was trimmed by 4 bases and the J gene end by 0 bases; junction bases not matched to a gene: 2. Per the germline V gene, CDR1 is SGHTA and CDR2 is FQGNSA. The CDR3 spans 15 residues.

The chain combines TRBV10-3 with TRBJ1-2; 7 nucleotides line up with TRBD1. CDR1 and CDR2 (germline): ENHRY, SYGVKD. CDR3 length: 13 residues. J was trimmed by 3 bases and V by 5 bases; bases with no gene match: 3. The chain's CDR3 is CAISPTGDYGYTF. As DNA, the CDR3 is TGTGCCATCAGTCCCACAGGGGACTATGGCTACACCTTC.

The J gene is TRBJ2-7, the V gene TRBV6-1, with a possible D match to TRBD2 (5 bases). Per germline, CDR1 MNHNS and CDR2 SASEGT. The CDR3 consists of 16 residues. Trimming removed 2 bases at V and 5 bases at J, with 19 bases between. The CDR3 reads CASSERVSLVYHEQYF. DNA of the CDR3: TGTGCCAGCAGTGAAAGGGTGTCACTAGTATACCACGAGCAGTACTTC.